This T cell receptor beta chain was recovered during a study of blood T cells in healthy people across ages. From germline, CDR1 is SQVTM and CDR2 ANQGSEA. J was trimmed by 5 bases and V by 6 bases; bases with no gene match: 11. The CDR3 runs 14 residues. Through a sample-barcoded 5' primer and a J-beta primer mix, a second PCR was run for roughly 7 to 11 cycles. TCRdb passed the 5' RACE reads through MiXCR, listing each CDR3 protein once. The sample includes about 1.1 million distinct CDR3 sequences, approximately 38% of them seen just once. A few counts support this clonotype. The J gene is TRBJ1-1, the V gene TRBV29-1; TRBD1 matches at 8 bases. The material sequenced was blood. The receptor was isolated from a man between 18 and 35 years old in good health. This CDR3 is CSVVLTGANTEAFF. CDR3 sequence (DNA): TGCAGCGTCGTCCTGACAGGGGCAAATACTGAAGCTTTCTTT.